The clone carrying this T cell receptor (beta chain) was counted a few times. Its antigen remains unidentified. The germline V gene encodes CDR1 DFQATT and CDR2 SNEGSKA (reference sequence). The CDR3 has 14 residues. One entry per CDR3 protein, called by TCRdb with MiXCR from the reads. The table has some 590,000 distinct CDR3 sequences, just under 40% seen once. The record originates from a study of T cell repertoires in cytomegalovirus infection. Study summary: Recently identified HLA-C-restricted CMV epitopes were used, and well-studied HLA-B-restricted CMV epitopes were used as well. It can be stated that public TCR beta signatures indicated CMV infection as well as a matching HLA type.

General observations from the study: Summed frequency of public TCR beta families distinguished CMV carriers with the relevant HLA. The ex vivo response was dominated by HLA-C-restricted CMV-specific TCR beta clonotypes.

The sequence was collected from a human donor in good health (CMV status not recorded). Some clones in this sample may be carry-over from other donors' samples. Here the sequenced sample was cultured PBMCs, taken from culture after CMV antigen stimulation. The chain carries TRBV20-1 and TRBJ2-6; 7 bases are a match to TRBD1. CDR3 in amino acids: CSARDSSGANVLTF. CDR3 nucleotides: TGCAGCGCCCGGGACAGCTCTGGGGCCAACGTCCTGACTTTC.